A selection of T cell receptor beta chains follows, all from one sample in a study of blood T cell repertoires in COVID-19. TCRdb's table, derived via immunoSEQ multiplex PCR, lists solely in-frame clones and lacks some. The profile shows 120,000 to 150,000 clones, over 80% of them singletons. The sequencing sample was made of peripheral blood. These receptors all come from a middle-aged woman with active or convalescent COVID-19. CDR3s include the opening cysteine and the closing phenylalanine or tryptophan. Each record gives: clone size, J gene, V gene, D gene, CDR3 DNA, CDR3 protein. The D gene is left open where the match is weak. Not all rows give a size; the values are once, few, many and, for expanded clones, a class.

.	TRBJ2-3	TRBV4-2	TRBD2	TGTGCCAGCAGCGGGCTAGCGGGAGCCACAGATACGCAGTATTTT	CASSGLAGATDTQYF
once	TRBJ1-1	TRBV12-3/TRBV12-4	.	TGTGCCAGCAGTTTCGGAGAGAACACTGAAGCTTTCTTT	CASSFGENTEAFF
once	TRBJ1-3	TRBV7-9	.	TGTGCCAGCAGCTTAGAGGCCGGGTACTCTGGAAACACCATATATTTT	CASSLEAGYSGNTIYF
.	TRBJ1-1	TRBV27	TRBD1	TGTGCCAGCAGTTTATGGCAGGGGGCGCCCACTGAAGCTTTCTTT	CASSLWQGAPTEAFF
.	TRBJ2-1	TRBV9	.	TGTGCCAGCGTCTTGGACGGGGGGCCTCGCTCCTACAATGAGCAGTTCTTC	CASVLDGGPRSYNEQFF
.	TRBJ1-6	TRBV18	TRBD1	TGTGCCAGCTCACCCGGGACAGGAAATTCACCCCTCCACTTT	CASSPGTGNSPLHF
.	TRBJ1-2	TRBV4-2	TRBD1	TGTGCCAGCAGCCAAGATACCAGGGGGAATGGCTACACCTTC	CASSQDTRGNGYTF
.	TRBJ2-7	TRBV3-1/TRBV3-2	TRBD2	TGTGCCAGCAGCCAAGATACCAGGAAGACCACTAGCGGAGGTTACGAGCAGTACTTC	CASSQDTRKTTSGGYEQYF
.	TRBJ1-3	TRBV19	TRBD1	TGTGCCAGTAGTACGACAGGGGTTGTTGGAAACACCATATATTTT	CASSTTGVVGNTIYF
few	TRBJ1-2	TRBV7-2	.	TGTGCCAGCAGCTTAATGGGGGCTATTGGCTACACCTTC	CASSLMGAIGYTF
.	TRBJ2-1	TRBV5-4	.	TGTGCCAGCAGCTTTAATAGCGACTCCAATGAGCAGTTCTTC	CASSFNSDSNEQFF
.	TRBJ2-1	TRBV7-9	TRBD2	TGTGCCAGCAGCCCTACCCTAGGACTAGCGGGACTCAATGAGCAGTTCTTC	CASSPTLGLAGLNEQFF
few	TRBJ2-3	TRBV11-2	TRBD2	TGTGCCAGCAGCTTATTTTCGGGGACTAGTACAGATACGCAGTATTTT	CASSLFSGTSTDTQYF
.	TRBJ1-1	TRBV11-2	.	TGTGCCAGCAGCCCCACAGGGCTGAACACTGAAGCTTTCTTT	CASSPTGLNTEAFF
.	TRBJ2-4	TRBV7-2	.	TGTGCCAGCAGCTTAGGGACAGACACCAATCTAGCCAAAAACATTCAGTACTTC	CASSLGTDTNLAKNIQYF
few	TRBJ2-1	TRBV4-1	.	TGCGCCAGCAGCCAAGAGGAGCGGTCCAGCTCCTACAATGAGCAGTTCTTC	CASSQEERSSSYNEQFF
once	TRBJ2-7	TRBV13	.	TGTGCCAGCAGCTCCCCGAACAGGGAGAGTTCCCCCTACGAGCAGTACTTC	CASSSPNRESSPYEQYF
.	TRBJ2-5	TRBV6-6	TRBD1	TGTGCCAGCAGTTCCAGACAGGGGGCTTGGACCCAGTACTTC	CASSSRQGAWTQYF
.	TRBJ1-6	TRBV4-1	TRBD1	TGCGCCAGCAGCCAAGGTGGGACAGGGGGATCACCCCTCCACTTT	CASSQGGTGGSPLHF
.	TRBJ2-7	TRBV28	TRBD1	TGTGCCAGCAGTTTACCTGGCAGGGGACAGGGGGCAAACTTC	CASSLPGRGQGANF
few	TRBJ2-7	TRBV5-5	TRBD1	TGTGCCAGCAGCTTGTTCAGACAGGGAGACGAGCAGTACTTC	CASSLFRQGDEQYF
.	TRBJ1-4	TRBV5-5	TRBD1	TGTGCCAGCAGCTTGGGGGGACAGGGAAGAACTAATGAAAAACTGTTTTTT	CASSLGGQGRTNEKLFF
.	TRBJ1-1	TRBV5-6	.	TGTGCCAGCAGCTTTCGGGGTCCCACTGAAGCTTTCTTT	CASSFRGPTEAFF
once	TRBJ1-3	TRBV29-1	.	TGCAGCGTGGACACCCCTGGAAACACCATATATTTT	CSVDTPGNTIYF
.	TRBJ1-1	TRBV6-5	.	TGTGTCAGCACCCGGGGGAACACTGAAGCTTTCTTT	CVSTRGNTEAFF
.	TRBJ2-7	TRBV15	TRBD2	TGTGCCACCAGCAGCCGACTAGCGGGGGGCCCCTCCTACGAGCAGTACTTC	CATSSRLAGGPSYEQYF
once	TRBJ2-5	TRBV28	.	TGTGCCAGCAGACTGGCGGGTATAATTGTGGACCAAGAGACCCAGTACTTC	CASRLAGIIVDQETQYF
.	TRBJ1-2	TRBV7-9	.	TGTGCCAGCAGCTTAGGAGTAGGGCAGGGTGGCTACACCTTC	CASSLGVGQGGYTF
.	TRBJ1-5	TRBV6-1	TRBD1	TGTGCCAGCAGTGAAGTCGCAGGGGGAAGGCAGCCCCAGCATTTT	CASSEVAGGRQPQHF
.	TRBJ2-5	TRBV7-6	TRBD2	TGTGCCAGCAGCAGACTAGCGGGCCTCCCAGAGACCCAGTACTTC	CASSRLAGLPETQYF
.	TRBJ1-1	TRBV9	.	TGTGCCAGCAGCGTAGAAGGTCATCTTGGACAGAACACTGAAGCTTTCTTT	CASSVEGHLGQNTEAFF
.	TRBJ1-2	TRBV7-9	.	TGTGCCAGCAGCTCGCGACAGGTCTTGTATGGCTACACCTTC	CASSSRQVLYGYTF
.	TRBJ1-1	TRBV30	.	TGTGCCTGGAGTGGCCAGGAAGCGAACACTGAAGCTTTCTTT	CAWSGQEANTEAFF
once	TRBJ1-5	TRBV12-3/TRBV12-4	.	TGTGCCAGCAGTTTCTCTGAGGAACAGCCCCAGCATTTT	CASSFSEEQPQHF